Below, 13 T cell receptor beta chains from the same sample are listed, as sequenced in a study of siplizumab effects on memory and regulatory T cells. TCRdb's table, derived via immunoSEQ multiplex PCR, lists solely in-frame clones and lacks some. The sample yields more than 95,000 clones, roughly 94% seen once. The sequencing input was non-Treg CD4+ T cells sorted from blood. These receptors all stem from a human donor in good health.

This chain connects TRBV19 to TRBJ2-2, with 11 bases aligning to TRBD2. From germline, CDR1 is LNHDA and CDR2 SQIVND (reference sequence). V dropped 11 bases and J dropped 1; count of bases not matched to a gene: 9. The CDR3 is 16 residues long. Here the CDR3 reads CASSSGRTQNTGELFF. CDR3 coding DNA: TGTGCCTCTTCTAGCGGGAGGACCCAGAACACCGGGGAGCTGTTTTTT. Complete variable domain (other parts from reference TRBV19 and TRBJ2-2): DGGITQSPKYLFRKEGQNVTLSCEQNLNHDAMYWYRQDPGQGLRLIYYSQIVNDFQKGDIAEGYSVSREKKESFPLTVTSAQKNPTAFYLCASSSGRTQNTGELFFGEGSRLTVL.

The table lists this clone with a count of one. The J gene is TRBJ1-3, the V gene TRBV5-4; D is uncertain. V was cut by 4 bases and J by 1 base, with 15 bases left in between. The germline V gene encodes CDR1 SGHNT and CDR2 YYREEE (reference sequence). The CDR3 contains 16 residues. In nucleotides, the CDR3 is TGTGCCAGCAGCCCCCCCGCCGGACGGTCTGGAAACACCATATATTTT. It codes for CASSPPAGRSGNTIYF.

This clone has just one count. The chain employs TRBV27 and TRBJ1-5; D call uncertain. This CDR3 has 14 amino acids. Germline values: CDR1 MNHEY, CDR2 SMNVEV (reference sequence). Trimming pared 6 bases from V and 7 bases from J, leaving 16 bases between. This CDR3 is CASSFDKTGQPQHF. The CDR3 DNA is TGTGCCAGCAGCTTCGACAAAACTGGCCAGCCCCAGCATTTT.

This sequence joins TRBV6-1 and TRBJ1-4; D unresolved. Germline CDR1 reads MNHNS; CDR2 reads SASEGT. Trimming took 2 bases from V and 5 from J, leaving 15 bases between them. CDR3 size: 16 residues. The CDR3 protein is CASSEKSRPANEKLFF. CDR3 coding DNA: TGTGCCAGCAGTGAAAAGAGCAGGCCAGCGAATGAAAAACTGTTTTTT.

This clone was seen only a few times. The rearrangement links TRBV4-1 to TRBJ1-5; D gene uncertain. This CDR3 is 15 amino acids long. Trimming removed 3 bases from V and 1 base from J, with 10 bases in between. The germline V gene encodes CDR1 MGHRA and CDR2 YSYEKL. The CDR3 DNA reads as TGCGCCAGCAGCCAGTACACAAACAGCAATCAGCCCCAGCATTTT. Translation gives CASSQYTNSNQPQHF.

The chain carries TRBV5-1 and TRBJ1-2; D not certain. V was cut by 0 bases and J by 12 bases, with 12 bases left in between. CDR1 and CDR2 (germline): SGHRS, YFSETQ. This CDR3 contains 12 residues. CDR3 protein: CASSLEGSGNTF. CDR3 nucleotides: TGCGCCAGCAGCTTGGAGGGTTCGGGAAACACCTTC.

This chain uses TRBV18 with TRBJ2-6; D may be TRBD1 (6 bases). CDR1 and CDR2 from the germline V gene are KGHSH and LQKENI. Trimming took off 4 bases at V and 0 bases at J, with 13 bases between the two ends. The CDR3 runs 17 residues. CDR3: CASSRNLGGSGANVLTF. In DNA, the CDR3 is TGTGCCAGCTCACGAAACTTAGGGGGCTCTGGGGCCAACGTCCTGACTTTC.

The J gene is TRBJ1-2, the V gene TRBV6-5; D is perhaps TRBD1 (5 bases). This CDR3 is built from 14 residues. Germline V gives CDR1 MNHEY, CDR2 SVGAGI. Trimming left V 7 bases short and J 4 bases short, with 16 bases between. The CDR3 sequence is CASTRRRDLYGYTF. As DNA, the CDR3 is TGTGCCAGCACCCGGCGTCGGGACCTCTATGGCTACACCTTC.

The chain carries TRBV7-3 and TRBJ2-7; D ambiguous. The V end lost 5 bases, the J end lost 5 bases, and 16 bases lay between the germline ends. CDR3 length: 14 residues. Germline V gene lookup returns CDR1 SGHTA and CDR2 FQGTGA. CDR3 nucleotide sequence: TGTGCCAGCAGCCCCCAGACCCGCGGCCACGAGCAGTACTTC. Amino acids: CASSPQTRGHEQYF.

This chain joins TRBV18 and TRBJ2-5; 10 bases align to TRBD1. Germline values: CDR1 KGHSH, CDR2 LQKENI. The junction had 1 base not matched to a gene; V was cut back by 1 base and J by 5 bases. CDR3 size: 14 residues. The CDR3 sequence: CASSPLGQGETQYF. CDR3 in DNA: TGTGCCAGCTCACCACTGGGACAGGGGGAGACCCAGTACTTC. The whole variable domain, remainder taken from reference TRBV18 and TRBJ2-5, is NAGVMQNPRHLVRRRGQEARLRCSPMKGHSHVYWYRQLPEEGLKFMVYLQKENIIDESGMPKERFSAEFPKEGPSILRIQQVVRGDSAAYFCASSPLGQGETQYFGPGTRLLVL.

The genes are TRBV5-5 and TRBJ1-2; no reliable D call. Germline-derived CDR1 and CDR2 are SGHKS and YYEKEE (reference sequence). The CDR3 is 13 residues long. V lost 7 bases and J lost 3, with 13 bases in between. This CDR3 reads CASDPDGDYGYTF. For the CDR3, the DNA is TGTGCCAGCGACCCCGACGGCGACTATGGCTACACCTTC.

This clone was observed a single time. The rearrangement uses TRBV5-1 and TRBJ2-3; D is possibly TRBD2 (5 bases). This CDR3 has 14 residues. Germline V gene sequence: CDR1 SGHRS, CDR2 YFSETQ. The germline V and J ends were trimmed by 4 bases and 2 bases, with 11 bases remaining between them. The CDR3 loop is CASSRWENTDTQYF. CDR3 coding DNA: TGCGCCAGCAGCCGATGGGAGAACACAGATACGCAGTATTTT.

The rearrangement links TRBV7-8 to TRBJ2-1, with 8 positions matching TRBD1. V shed 3 bases and J 6 bases; nucleotides not matched to a gene: 1. The CDR3 length is 13 residues. Germline V gene data show CDR1 as SGHVS and CDR2 as FQNEAQ. DNA for the CDR3: TGTGCCAGCAGCTTTGGGACAGGCAATGAGCAGTTCTTC. This codes for CASSFGTGNEQFF.